This T cell receptor (beta chain) was documented in a study of T cell changes during pregnancy in multiple sclerosis (dated by TCRdb to the late 2010s). Background on the whole study: The study examined how the T cell repertoire changed over the course of pregnancy in women with multiple sclerosis.

Receptor libraries were prepared by the immunoSEQ multiplex PCR assay. TCRdb holds this immuneACCESS table with in-frame rearrangements only. Some clones are missing; in checked studies, unresolved V genes explain under half, and the rest has no known cause. A total of 100,000 or so clones appear in this sample, about 94% of them only once. Approximately 0.88% of the sample belongs to the ten largest clones. Details on this clone: Its binding antigen is unknown. No base qualities exist here, and no much larger clone lies one base off it. The same CDR3 is also encoded by other DNA sequences in this sample.

The junction shows trimming of 1 base on V and 3 bases on J, plus 7 bases between the germline ends. The CDR3 runs 13 residues from the cysteine to the phenylalanine. Only the CDR3 DNA is retained, 39 bases long and in frame from the first base. Looking up the germline V gene (reference sequence) yields CDR1 GTSNPN and CDR2 SVGIG. The receptor comes from a female donor with multiple sclerosis, enrolled in a pregnancy study. The sample in question was peripheral blood, obtained before pregnancy. The chain is made from TRBV30 and TRBJ1-5, with no D gene named confidently. Read as DNA, the sequence is TGTGCCTGGAGTGGGGGAGACAATCAGCCCCAGCATTTT. This yields the protein CAWSGGDNQPQHF.